This T cell receptor beta chain appears in the sequencing data of a study of OX40 agonist ivuxolimab in advanced cancers. Study-wide background: Recorded diagnoses for dose-escalation patients were hepatocellular carcinoma, melanoma, renal cell or head and neck cancer. Cohort: roughly 80% men, mean age approximately 66, aged about 23 to 79. Study findings and constraints: Fewer expanded clones were found on average in CD4+ than in CD8+ T cells.

For this clone: Its specificity is not known.

The CDR3 contains 15 residues. With V trimmed by 2 bases and J by 10 bases, 7 bases remained unmatched. Germline V gene lookup returns CDR1 SGHDT and CDR2 YYEEEE. The data were produced by immunoSEQ multiplex PCR, yet TCRdb's version contains in-frame clones alone and is incomplete. The sample carries about 100,000 clones, approximately 91% recorded once. Baseline, cycle 4 day 1, and cycle 7 day 1 were the blood sampling points. The J gene is TRBJ2-1, the V gene TRBV5-6; 12 bases fit TRBD2. This TCR was sampled from an adult with an advanced solid tumor such as melanoma, head and neck, liver or kidney cancer. Here the sequenced sample was CD4+ or CD8+ T cells sorted from blood, taken in a trial of the OX40 agonist ivuxolimab. CDR3 in amino acids: CASSFPSGGAREQFF. The CDR3 DNA follows: TGTGCCAGCAGCTTTCCTAGCGGGGGGGCCCGAGAGCAGTTCTTC.